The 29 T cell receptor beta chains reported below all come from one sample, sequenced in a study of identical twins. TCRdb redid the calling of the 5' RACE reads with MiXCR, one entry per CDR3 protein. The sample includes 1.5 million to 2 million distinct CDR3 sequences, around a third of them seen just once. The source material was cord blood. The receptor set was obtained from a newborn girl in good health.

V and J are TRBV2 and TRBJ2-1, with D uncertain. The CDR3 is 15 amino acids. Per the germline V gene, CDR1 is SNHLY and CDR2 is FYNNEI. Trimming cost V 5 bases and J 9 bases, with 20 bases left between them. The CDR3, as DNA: TGTGCCAGCAGTCTGGGCCCCCGAGTGGATCGTGAGCAGTTCTTC. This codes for CASSLGPRVDREQFF.

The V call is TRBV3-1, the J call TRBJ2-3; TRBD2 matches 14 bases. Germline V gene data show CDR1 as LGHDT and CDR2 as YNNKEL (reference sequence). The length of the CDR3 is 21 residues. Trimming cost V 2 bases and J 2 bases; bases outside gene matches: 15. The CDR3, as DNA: TGTGCCAGCAGCCAATCCCGACTAGCGGGAGGGCAAACGAAGTCCACAGATACGCAGTATTTT. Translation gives CASSQSRLAGGQTKSTDTQYF.

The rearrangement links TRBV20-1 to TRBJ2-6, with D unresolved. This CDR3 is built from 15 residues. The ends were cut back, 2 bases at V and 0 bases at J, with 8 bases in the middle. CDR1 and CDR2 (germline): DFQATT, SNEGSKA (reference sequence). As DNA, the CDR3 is TGCAGTGCTAGATACAGTCCCTCTGGGGCCAACGTCCTGACTTTC. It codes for CSARYSPSGANVLTF.

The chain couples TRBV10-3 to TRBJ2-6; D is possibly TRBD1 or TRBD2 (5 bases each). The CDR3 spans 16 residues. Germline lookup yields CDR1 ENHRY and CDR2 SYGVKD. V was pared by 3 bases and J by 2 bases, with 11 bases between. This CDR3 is CAISDPRGPGANVLTF. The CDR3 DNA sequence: TGTGCCATCAGTGACCCGAGGGGACCTGGGGCCAACGTCCTGACTTTC.

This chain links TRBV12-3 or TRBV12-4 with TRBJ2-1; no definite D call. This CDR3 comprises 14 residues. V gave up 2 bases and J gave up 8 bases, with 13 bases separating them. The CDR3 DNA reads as TGTGCCAGCAGTTTAATTGCTAGATTGGATGAGCAGTTCTTC. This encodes CASSLIARLDEQFF.

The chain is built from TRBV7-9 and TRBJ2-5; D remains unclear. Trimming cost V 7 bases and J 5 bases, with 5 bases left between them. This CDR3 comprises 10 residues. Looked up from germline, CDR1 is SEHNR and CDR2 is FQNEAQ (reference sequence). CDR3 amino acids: CASTNETQYF. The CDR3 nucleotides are TGTGCCAGCACGAATGAGACCCAGTACTTC.

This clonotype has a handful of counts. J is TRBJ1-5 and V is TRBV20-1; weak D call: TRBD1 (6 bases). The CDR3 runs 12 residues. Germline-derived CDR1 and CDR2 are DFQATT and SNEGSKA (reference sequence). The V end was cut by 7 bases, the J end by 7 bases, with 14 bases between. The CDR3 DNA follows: TGCAGTGTGAGGGGGATCGGGCAGCCCCAGCATTTT. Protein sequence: CSVRGIGQPQHF.

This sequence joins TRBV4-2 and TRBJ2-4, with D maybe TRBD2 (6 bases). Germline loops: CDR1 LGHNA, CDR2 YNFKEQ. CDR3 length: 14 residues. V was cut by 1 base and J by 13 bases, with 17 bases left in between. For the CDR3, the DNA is TGTGCCAGCAGCCAAGTCCCAACGGGGGTTAAGCAGTACTTC. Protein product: CASSQVPTGVKQYF.

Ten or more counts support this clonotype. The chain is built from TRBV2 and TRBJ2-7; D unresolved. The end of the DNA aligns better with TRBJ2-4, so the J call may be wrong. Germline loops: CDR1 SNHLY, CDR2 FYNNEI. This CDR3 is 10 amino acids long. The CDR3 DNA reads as TGTGCCAGCGGCGCAGGCATTCAGTACTTC. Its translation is CASGAGIQYF.

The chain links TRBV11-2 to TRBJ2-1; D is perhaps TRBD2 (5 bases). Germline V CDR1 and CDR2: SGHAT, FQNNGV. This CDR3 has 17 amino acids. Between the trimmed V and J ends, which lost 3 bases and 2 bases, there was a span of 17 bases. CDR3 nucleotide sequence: TGTGCCAGCAGCTTTGGGGAGCTCTTGTTCCCCTACAATGAGCAGTTCTTC. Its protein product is CASSFGELLFPYNEQFF.

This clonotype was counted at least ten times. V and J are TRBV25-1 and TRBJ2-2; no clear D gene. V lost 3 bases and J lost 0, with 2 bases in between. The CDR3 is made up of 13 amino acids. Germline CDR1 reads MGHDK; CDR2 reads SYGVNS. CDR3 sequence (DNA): TGTGCCAGCAGTGACACGAACACCGGGGAGCTGTTTTTT. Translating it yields CASSDTNTGELFF.

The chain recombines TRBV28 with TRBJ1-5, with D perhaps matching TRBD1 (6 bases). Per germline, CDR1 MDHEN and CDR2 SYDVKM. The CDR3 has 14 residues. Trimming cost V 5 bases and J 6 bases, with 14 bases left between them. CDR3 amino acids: CASSPAGESQPQHF. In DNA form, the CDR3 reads TGTGCCAGCAGTCCAGCAGGGGAGAGTCAGCCCCAGCATTTT.

Written as DNA, the CDR3 is TGCAGTGCTAGAGCTAGGACGTCTTACAATGAGCAGTACTTC. Its translation is CSARARTSYNEQYF. This rearrangement joins TRBV20-1 to TRBJ2-1; D remains unclear. The J call may be faulty, since TRBJ2-7 better matches the DNA end. This CDR3 has 14 residues. CDR1 DFQATT and CDR2 SNEGSKA come from the germline V gene (reference sequence).

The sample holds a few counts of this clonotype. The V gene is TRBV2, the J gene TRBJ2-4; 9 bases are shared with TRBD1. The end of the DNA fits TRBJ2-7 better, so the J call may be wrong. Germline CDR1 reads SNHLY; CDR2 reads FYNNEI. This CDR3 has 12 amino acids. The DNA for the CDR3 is TGTGCCCTCCGGGACAGGGTCTACGAGCAGTACTTC. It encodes CALRDRVYEQYF.

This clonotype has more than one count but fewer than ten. The CDR3 bases are TGTGCCAGCAGGTGGGCTAGCGGGAGGAGCGAGCAGTACTTC. It specifies CASRWASGRSEQYF. The rearrangement joins TRBV2 to TRBJ2-7, with TRBD2 matching over 11 bases. The trim removed 6 bases at V and 6 bases at J, leaving 7 bases unmatched. Germline V gene data show CDR1 as SNHLY and CDR2 as FYNNEI. The CDR3 has 14 amino acids.

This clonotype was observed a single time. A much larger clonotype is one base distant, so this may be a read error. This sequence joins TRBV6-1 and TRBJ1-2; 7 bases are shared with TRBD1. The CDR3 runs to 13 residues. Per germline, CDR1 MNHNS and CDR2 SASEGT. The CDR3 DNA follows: TGTGCCAGCAGTCCGGGACAGTACTATGGCGACACCTTC. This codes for CASSPGQYYGDTF.

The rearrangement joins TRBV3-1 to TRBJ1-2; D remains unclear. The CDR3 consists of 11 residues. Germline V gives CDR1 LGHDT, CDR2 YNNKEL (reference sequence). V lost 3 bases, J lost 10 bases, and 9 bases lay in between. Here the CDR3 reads CASSHLRNYTF. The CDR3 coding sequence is TGTGCCAGCAGCCATCTACGGAACTACACCTTC.

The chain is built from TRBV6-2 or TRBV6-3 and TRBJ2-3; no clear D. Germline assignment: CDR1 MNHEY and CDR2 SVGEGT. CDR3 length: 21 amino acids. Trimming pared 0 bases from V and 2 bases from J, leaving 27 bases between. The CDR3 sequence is CASSYSYRIAALTTTTDTQYF. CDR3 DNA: TGTGCCAGCAGTTACTCATACAGAATTGCGGCCCTCACGACCACCACAGATACGCAGTATTTT.

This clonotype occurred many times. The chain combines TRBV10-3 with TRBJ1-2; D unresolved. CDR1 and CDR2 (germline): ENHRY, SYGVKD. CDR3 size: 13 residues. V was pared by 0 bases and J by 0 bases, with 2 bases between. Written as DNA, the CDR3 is TGTGCCATCAGTGAGTCGACTAACTATGGCTACACCTTC. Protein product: CAISESTNYGYTF.

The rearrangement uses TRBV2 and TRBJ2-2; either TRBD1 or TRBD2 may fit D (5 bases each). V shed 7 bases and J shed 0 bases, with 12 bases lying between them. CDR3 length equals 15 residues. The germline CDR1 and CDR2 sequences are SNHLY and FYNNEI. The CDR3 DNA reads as TGTGCCAGCACCCGGGACGGCGCGAACACCGGGGAGCTGTTTTTT. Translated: CASTRDGANTGELFF.

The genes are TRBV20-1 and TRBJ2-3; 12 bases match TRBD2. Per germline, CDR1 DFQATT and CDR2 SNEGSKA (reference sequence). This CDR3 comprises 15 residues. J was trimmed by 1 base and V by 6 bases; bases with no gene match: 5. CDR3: CSADGLAGRTDTQYF. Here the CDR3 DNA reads TGCAGTGCCGACGGACTAGCGGGACGCACAGATACGCAGTATTTT.

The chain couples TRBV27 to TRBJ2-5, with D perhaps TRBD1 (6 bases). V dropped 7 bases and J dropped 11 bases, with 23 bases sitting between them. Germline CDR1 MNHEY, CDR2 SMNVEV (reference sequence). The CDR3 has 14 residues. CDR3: CASKGTPGYNEQYF. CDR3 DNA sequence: TGTGCCAGCAAGGGGACACCTGGCTACAATGAGCAGTACTTC.

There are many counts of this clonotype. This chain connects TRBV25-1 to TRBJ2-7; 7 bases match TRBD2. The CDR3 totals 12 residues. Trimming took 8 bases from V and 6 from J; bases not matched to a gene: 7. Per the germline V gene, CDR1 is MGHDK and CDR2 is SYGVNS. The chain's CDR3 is CASSWTSREQYF. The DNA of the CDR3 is TGTGCCAGCTCCTGGACTAGTCGCGAGCAGTACTTC.

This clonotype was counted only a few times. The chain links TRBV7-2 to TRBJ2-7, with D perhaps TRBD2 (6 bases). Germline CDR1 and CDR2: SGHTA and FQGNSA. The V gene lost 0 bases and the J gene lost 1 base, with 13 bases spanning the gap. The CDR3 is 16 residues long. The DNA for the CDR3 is TGTGCCAGCAGCTTAGCGAGGAGGGGCGCATCCTACGAGCAGTACTTC. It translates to CASSLARRGASYEQYF.

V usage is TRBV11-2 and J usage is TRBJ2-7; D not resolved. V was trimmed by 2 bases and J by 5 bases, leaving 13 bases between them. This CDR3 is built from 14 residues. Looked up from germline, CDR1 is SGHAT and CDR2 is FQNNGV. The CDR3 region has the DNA TGTGCCAGCAGCTTAATTGGCTTATGGAACGAGCAGTACTTC. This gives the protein CASSLIGLWNEQYF.

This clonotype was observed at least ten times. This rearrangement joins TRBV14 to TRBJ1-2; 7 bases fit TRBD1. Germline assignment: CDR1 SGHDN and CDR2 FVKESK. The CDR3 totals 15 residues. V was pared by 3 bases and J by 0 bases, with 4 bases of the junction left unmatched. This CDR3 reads CASSHNRGANYGYTF. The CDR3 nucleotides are TGTGCCAGCAGCCATAACAGGGGAGCTAACTATGGCTACACCTTC.

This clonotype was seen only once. This chain's CDR3 is CASSPGTLGEAFF. Here the CDR3 DNA reads TGTGCCAGCTCACCCGGGACCCTTGGAGAAGCTTTCTTT. The chain combines TRBV18 with TRBJ1-1; D possibly corresponds to TRBD1 (5 bases). CDR1 is KGHSH, CDR2 LQKENI, per germline. The CDR3 has 13 amino acids. V was clipped by 3 bases and J by 8 bases, with 13 bases between them.

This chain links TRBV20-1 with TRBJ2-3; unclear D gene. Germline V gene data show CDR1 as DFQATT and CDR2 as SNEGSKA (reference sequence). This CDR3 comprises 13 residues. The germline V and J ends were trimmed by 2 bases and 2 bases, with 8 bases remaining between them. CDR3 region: CSARQVHTDTQYF. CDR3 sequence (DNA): TGCAGTGCTAGACAGGTACACACAGATACGCAGTATTTT.

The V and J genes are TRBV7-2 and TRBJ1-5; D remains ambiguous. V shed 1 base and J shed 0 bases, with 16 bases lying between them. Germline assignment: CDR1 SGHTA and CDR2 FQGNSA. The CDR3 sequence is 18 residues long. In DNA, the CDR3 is TGTGCCAGCAGCTTAGGGGCCACGAACCTCTATAGCAATCAGCCCCAGCATTTT. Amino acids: CASSLGATNLYSNQPQHF.